The next 11 T cell receptor beta chains were all read from a single sample in a study of control samples from healthy donors and cancer patients. Data came from immunoSEQ multiplex PCR; TCRdb stores just in-frame clones and leaves some out. There are fewer than 110,000 clones in the sample; 80% to 90% occur only once, and about a fifth lies in the top ten. Sequenced sample: PBMCs. These receptors all stem from a man between 60 and 75 years old with lung cancer.

The chain uses TRBV3-1 (or the pseudogene TRBV3-2) and TRBJ1-6; D is ambiguous. The CDR3 consists of 13 residues. Germline V gene lookup returns CDR1 LGHDT and CDR2 YNNKEL (reference sequence). Trimming took off 4 bases at V and 10 bases at J, with 11 bases between the two ends. The CDR3 DNA reads TGTGCCAGCAGCCTCTACATTGGATCACCCCTCCACTTT. Translating it yields CASSLYIGSPLHF.

The chain joins TRBV6-1 to TRBJ2-7, with D possibly being TRBD2 (6 bases). Germline assignment: CDR1 MNHNS and CDR2 SASEGT. V lost 4 bases and J 1 base, leaving 23 bases between the germline ends. The CDR3 totals 18 residues. The CDR3 DNA reads as TGTGCCAGCAGTGGACCGGGACTGCCAGATACTTTTTCCTACGAGCAGTACTTC. It encodes CASSGPGLPDTFSYEQYF.

This chain joins TRBV5-6 and TRBJ1-2; 12 nucleotides agree with TRBD1. CDR3 size: 15 residues. After removal of 1 base from V and 4 bases from J, the junction contained 2 bases not matched to a gene. Looked up from germline, CDR1 is SGHDT and CDR2 is YYEEEE. CDR3 protein: CASSLRDRGLYGYTF. The CDR3, as DNA: TGTGCCAGCAGCTTGAGGGACAGGGGGCTCTATGGCTACACCTTC.

This chain connects TRBV5-1 to TRBJ2-1; D not certain. CDR3 length equals 14 residues. Germline-derived CDR1 and CDR2 are SGHRS and YFSETQ. V lost 0 bases, J lost 5 bases, and 9 bases lay in between. The CDR3 sequence is CASSLEGSNNEQFF. CDR3 bases: TGCGCCAGCAGCTTGGAAGGTTCCAACAATGAGCAGTTCTTC.

There are many counts of this clone. Here the CDR3 reads CASSQDPGGDTQYF. The DNA for the CDR3 is TGCGCCAGCAGCCAAGACCCAGGAGGAGATACGCAGTATTTT. V gene TRBV4-1 combines with J gene TRBJ2-3; maybe TRBD2 (5 bases). The V and J ends lost 0 bases and 5 bases respectively, with 9 bases between them. CDR3 length: 14 amino acids. Germline V gene lookup returns CDR1 MGHRA and CDR2 YSYEKL.

The chain employs TRBV6-5 and TRBJ1-2, with D possibly being TRBD1 (5 bases). Germline V lookup: CDR1 MNHEY, CDR2 SVGAGI. Trimming cost V 6 bases and J 0 bases, with 8 bases left between them. This CDR3 has 13 residues. CDR3 in amino acids: CASSETANYGYTF. In DNA form, the CDR3 reads TGTGCCAGCAGCGAGACAGCTAACTATGGCTACACCTTC.

The chain uses TRBV6-2 or TRBV6-3 and TRBJ1-2, with 8 bases fitting TRBD1. Germline V gives CDR1 MNHEY, CDR2 SVGEGT. Unmatched junction bases numbered 4, after V lost 6 bases and J lost 4 bases. The CDR3 is 13 amino acids. CDR3 DNA sequence: TGTGCCAGCAGCCAAACAGGGGGCTATGGCTACACCTTC. This translates into CASSQTGGYGYTF.

The chain has TRBV4-1 and TRBJ1-4, with D perhaps matching TRBD1 (6 bases). V lost 4 bases and J lost 5, with 20 bases in between. Germline V gene data show CDR1 as MGHRA and CDR2 as YSYEKL. This CDR3 has 17 amino acids. The CDR3, as DNA: TGCGCCAGCAGCCCTACCCTTCAGGGGTCTTTAAATGAAAAACTGTTTTTT. This gives the protein CASSPTLQGSLNEKLFF.

V and J are TRBV15 and TRBJ2-1; D unclear. The germline V gene encodes CDR1 LNHNV and CDR2 YYDKDF (reference sequence). CDR3 length: 13 amino acids. Between the trimmed V and J ends, which lost 3 bases and 2 bases, there was a span of 5 bases. The CDR3 coding sequence is TGTGCCACCAGCAGGGGCCCCTACAATGAGCAGTTCTTC. Translation: CATSRGPYNEQFF.

The gene calls are TRBV6-5 and TRBJ2-2; D is perhaps TRBD1 (6 bases). Germline lookup yields CDR1 MNHEY and CDR2 SVGAGI. Trimming took off 6 bases at V and 3 bases at J, with 14 bases between the two ends. CDR3 size: 15 residues. The CDR3 is CASRSGTHDTGELFF. DNA for the CDR3: TGTGCCAGCAGGTCCGGGACACACGACACCGGGGAGCTGTTTTTT.

This chain links TRBV4-2 with TRBJ1-5, with D unresolved. Germline V CDR1 and CDR2: LGHNA, YNFKEQ. The V end was cut by 0 bases, the J end by 7 bases, with 16 bases between. This CDR3 region has 16 residues. CDR3 protein: CASSQDGTGDGQPQHF. Written as DNA, the CDR3 is TGTGCCAGCAGCCAAGATGGTACGGGAGACGGCCAGCCCCAGCATTTT.